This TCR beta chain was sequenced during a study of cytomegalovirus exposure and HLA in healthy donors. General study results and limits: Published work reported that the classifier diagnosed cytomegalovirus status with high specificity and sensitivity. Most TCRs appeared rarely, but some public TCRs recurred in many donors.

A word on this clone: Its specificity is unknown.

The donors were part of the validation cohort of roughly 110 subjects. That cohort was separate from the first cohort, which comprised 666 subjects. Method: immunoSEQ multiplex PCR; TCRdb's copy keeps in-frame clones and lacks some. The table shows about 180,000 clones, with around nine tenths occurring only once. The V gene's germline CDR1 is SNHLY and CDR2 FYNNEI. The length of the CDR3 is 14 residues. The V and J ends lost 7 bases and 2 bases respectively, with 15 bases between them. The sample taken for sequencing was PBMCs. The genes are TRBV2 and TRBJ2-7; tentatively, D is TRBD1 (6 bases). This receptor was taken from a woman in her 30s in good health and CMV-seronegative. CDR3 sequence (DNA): TGTGCCAGCAAAGGCACCCAGGGGACCTACGAGCAGTACTTC. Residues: CASKGTQGTYEQYF.